This T cell receptor (beta chain) was sequenced in a study of cytomegalovirus exposure and HLA in healthy donors. Primers: 60 Vbeta forward and 13 Jbeta reverse. Only in-frame clones appear in the TCRdb table, and some are missing; sequencing was by immunoSEQ multiplex PCR. The profile shows 140,000 or so clones, 70% to 85% of them singletons. Trimming left V 6 bases short and J 2 bases short, with 16 bases between. Germline CDR1 and CDR2: MGHRA and YSYEKL. The CDR3 has 15 residues. This sequence originates from a male donor in good health and CMV-seronegative. The sequencing input was PBMCs. V is TRBV4-1 and J is TRBJ1-2, with D perhaps matching TRBD1 (6 bases). In DNA form, the CDR3 reads TGCGCCAGCAGGACAAGTCGGGACAAGAACTATGGCTACACCTTC. Its protein product is CASRTSRDKNYGYTF.